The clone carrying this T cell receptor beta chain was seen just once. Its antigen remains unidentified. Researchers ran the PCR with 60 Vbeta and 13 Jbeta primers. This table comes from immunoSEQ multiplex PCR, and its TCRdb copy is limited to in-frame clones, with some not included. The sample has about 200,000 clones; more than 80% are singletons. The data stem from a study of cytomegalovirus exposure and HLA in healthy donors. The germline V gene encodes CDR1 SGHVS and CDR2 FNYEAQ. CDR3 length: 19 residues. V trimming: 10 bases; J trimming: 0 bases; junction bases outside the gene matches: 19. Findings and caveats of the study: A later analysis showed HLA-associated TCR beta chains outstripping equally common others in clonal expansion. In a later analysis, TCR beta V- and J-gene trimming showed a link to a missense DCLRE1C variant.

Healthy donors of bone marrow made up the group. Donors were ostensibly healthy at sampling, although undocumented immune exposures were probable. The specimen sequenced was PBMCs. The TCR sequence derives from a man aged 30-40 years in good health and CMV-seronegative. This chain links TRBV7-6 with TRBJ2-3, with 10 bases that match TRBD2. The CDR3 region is CAIPSPVLAGVFSTDTQYF. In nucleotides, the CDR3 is TGTGCCATCCCCTCCCCTGTGCTAGCGGGGGTTTTTAGCACAGATACGCAGTATTTT.